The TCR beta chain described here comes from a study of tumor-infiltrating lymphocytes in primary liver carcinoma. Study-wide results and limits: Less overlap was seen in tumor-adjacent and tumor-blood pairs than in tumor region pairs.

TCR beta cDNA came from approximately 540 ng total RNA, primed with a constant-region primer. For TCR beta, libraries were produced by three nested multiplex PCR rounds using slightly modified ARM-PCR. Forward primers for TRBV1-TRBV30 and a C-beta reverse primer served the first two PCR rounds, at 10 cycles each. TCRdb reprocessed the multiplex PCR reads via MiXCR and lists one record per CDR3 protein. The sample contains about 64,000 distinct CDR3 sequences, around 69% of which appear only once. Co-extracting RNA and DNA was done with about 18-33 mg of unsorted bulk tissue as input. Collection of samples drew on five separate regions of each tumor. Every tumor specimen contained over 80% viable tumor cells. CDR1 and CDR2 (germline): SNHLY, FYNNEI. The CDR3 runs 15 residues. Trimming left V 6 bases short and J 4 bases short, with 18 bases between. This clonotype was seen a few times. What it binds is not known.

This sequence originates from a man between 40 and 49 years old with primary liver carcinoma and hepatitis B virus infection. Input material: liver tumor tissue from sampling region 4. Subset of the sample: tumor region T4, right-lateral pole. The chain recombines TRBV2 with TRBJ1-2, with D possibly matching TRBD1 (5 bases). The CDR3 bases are TGTGCCAGCAGCCGAGACGGGACGGAGTCCTATGGCTACACCTTC. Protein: CASSRDGTESYGYTF.